One sample yielded the 20 T cell receptor beta chains listed below, sequenced in a study of cytomegalovirus exposure and HLA in healthy donors. This PCR relied on a set of 60 Vbeta primers and 13 Jbeta primers. The data were produced by immunoSEQ multiplex PCR, yet TCRdb's version contains in-frame clones alone and is incomplete. The table shows about 85,000 clones, with under 80% occurring only once. Specimen: PBMCs. These receptors all come from a boy aged 5-17 years in good health and CMV-seronegative.

The CDR3 is CASSISGSRYADTQYF. The DNA of the CDR3 is TGTGCCAGCAGCATTTCAGGGTCAAGGTACGCAGATACGCAGTATTTT. V is TRBV7-2 and J is TRBJ2-3; possibly TRBD1 for D (5 bases). The V and J ends lost 5 bases and 4 bases respectively, with 19 bases between them. This CDR3 is built from 16 residues. Germline loops: CDR1 SGHTA, CDR2 FQGNSA.

CDR3 DNA: TGCGCCAGCAGCCAGCCAGGGGCCCCACGGGGTAATTCACCCCTCCACTTT. Translating it yields CASSQPGAPRGNSPLHF. The chain combines TRBV4-1 with TRBJ1-6; a weak D match, TRBD1 (6 bases). The CDR3 is 17 amino acids. Germline V lookup: CDR1 MGHRA, CDR2 YSYEKL. Trimming cost V 3 bases and J 6 bases, with 18 bases left between them.

The chain employs TRBV30 and TRBJ1-4, with TRBD1 matching over 7 bases. V gave up 5 bases and J gave up 7 bases; unmatched junction bases: 10. This CDR3 region has 14 residues. Germline V gene sequence: CDR1 GTSNPN, CDR2 SVGIG (reference sequence). The CDR3 bases are TGTGCCTGGGGTATGACAGGGAGCGGTGAAAAACTGTTTTTT. This gives the protein CAWGMTGSGEKLFF.

The CDR3 DNA is TGTGCCAGCAGTGAATACCAGGGGGCTAGTGGAGAGCAGTACTTC. The encoded protein is CASSEYQGASGEQYF. The chain couples TRBV25-1 to TRBJ2-7; 8 nucleotides line up with TRBD1. Trimming cost V 0 bases and J 7 bases; bases outside gene matches: 8. This CDR3 has 15 residues. Germline assignment: CDR1 MGHDK and CDR2 SYGVNS.

The chain combines TRBV19 with TRBJ1-4; no definite D call. The CDR3 consists of 15 residues. Germline CDR1 reads LNHDA; CDR2 reads SQIVND (reference sequence). Trimming left V 6 bases short and J 2 bases short, with 13 bases between. In DNA form, the CDR3 reads TGTGCCAGTAGACTCACCGGAGCGACTAATGAAAAACTGTTTTTT. Residues: CASRLTGATNEKLFF.

The chain carries TRBV7-9 and TRBJ1-1, with D unresolved. The CDR3 covers 15 residues. Looked up from germline, CDR1 is SEHNR and CDR2 is FQNEAQ (reference sequence). The V end was cut by 6 bases, the J end by 3 bases, with 17 bases between. This CDR3 is CASRASSNGDTEAFF. The CDR3 DNA is TGTGCCAGCAGGGCGAGCAGTAATGGAGACACTGAAGCTTTCTTT.

J is TRBJ2-7 and V is TRBV27, with TRBD1 as a possible D gene (6 bases). Germline V lookup: CDR1 MNHEY, CDR2 SMNVEV (reference sequence). CDR3 size: 13 residues. The V gene lost 6 bases and the J gene lost 2 bases, with 11 bases spanning the gap. CDR3 coding DNA: TGTGCCAGCAGAACACAGGGTACCTACGAGCAGTACTTC. Its protein is CASRTQGTYEQYF.

The chain has TRBV6-5 and TRBJ2-7; 12 nucleotides align to TRBD2. Per the germline V gene, CDR1 is MNHEY and CDR2 is SVGAGI. The CDR3 totals 14 residues. With 5 bases clipped from V and 7 bases from J, the junction kept 6 bases outside the gene matches. CDR3 loop: CASSPTSGRREQYF. For the CDR3, the DNA is TGTGCCAGCAGTCCGACTAGCGGGAGAAGAGAGCAGTACTTC.

V is TRBV27 and J is TRBJ2-1, with 8 bases lining up with TRBD2. Germline CDR1 and CDR2: MNHEY and SMNVEV (reference sequence). The CDR3 length is 13 residues. The junction had 7 bases not matched to a gene; V was cut back by 6 bases and J by 9 bases. The CDR3 here is CASRLAGKVEQFF. The CDR3 coding sequence is TGTGCCAGCAGGTTAGCGGGAAAGGTTGAGCAGTTCTTC.

The chain has TRBV6-4 and TRBJ1-5; 9 bases match TRBD1. The CDR3 is made up of 17 amino acids. CDR1 is MRHNA, CDR2 SNTAGT, per germline. V was clipped by 2 bases and J by 9 bases; unmatched bases: 14. CDR3 sequence (DNA): TGTGCCAGCAGTGACCCCCGGGACAGGGCCCCGGGTCGGCCCCAGCATTTT. It translates to CASSDPRDRAPGRPQHF.

V and J are TRBV10-3 and TRBJ2-1; D might be TRBD2 (7 bases). Trimming removed 0 bases at V and 9 bases at J, with 12 bases between. The CDR3 runs to 14 residues. Germline CDR1 reads ENHRY; CDR2 reads SYGVKD. The CDR3 spells CAISESGLGGEQFF. CDR3 bases: TGTGCCATCAGTGAGTCTGGACTAGGGGGTGAGCAGTTCTTC.

Only a few counts were recorded for this clone. The rearrangement uses TRBV7-9 and TRBJ2-7, with D perhaps TRBD1 (5 bases). This CDR3 has 13 residues. Deletions cut 3 bases from V and 5 bases from J, with 11 bases between. Germline CDR1 reads SEHNR; CDR2 reads FQNEAQ (reference sequence). CDR3 DNA sequence: TGTGCCAGCAGCTTGGGATGGGGCAACGAGCAGTACTTC. It translates to CASSLGWGNEQYF.

This clone was seen more than once but under ten times. The chain couples TRBV9 to TRBJ1-3; D is unresolved. The germline V and J ends were trimmed by 3 bases and 1 base, with 11 bases remaining between them. Germline V gene lookup returns CDR1 SGDLS and CDR2 YYNGEE. This CDR3 is built from 15 residues. The CDR3 is CASSDRVESGNTIYF. The CDR3 coding sequence is TGTGCCAGCAGCGACCGGGTCGAATCTGGAAACACCATATATTTT.

Comment on this clone: Given a much more abundant clone one base away, this may be a read error. The chain is built from TRBV7-2 and TRBJ2-7; no definite D call. The V gene lost 5 bases and the J gene lost 0 bases, with 2 bases spanning the gap. The CDR3 runs 11 residues. Germline V gene data show CDR1 as SGHTA and CDR2 as FQGNSA. CDR3 coding DNA: TGTGCCAGCAGCCGCTCCTACGAGCAGTACTTC. This sequence encodes CASSRSYEQYF.

The chain uses TRBV5-1 and TRBJ1-2; unclear D gene. This CDR3 contains 14 residues. Germline V gene data show CDR1 as SGHRS and CDR2 as YFSETQ. V gave up 2 bases and J gave up 4 bases, with 12 bases separating them. The CDR3 DNA reads as TGCGCCAGCAGCTTAGACGGAGCTGGCTATGGCTACACCTTC. This translates into CASSLDGAGYGYTF.

The gene calls are TRBV30 and TRBJ1-5; tentatively, D is TRBD1 (5 bases). V was cut by 2 bases and J by 3 bases, with 11 bases left in between. CDR1 GTSNPN and CDR2 SVGIG come from the germline V gene (reference sequence). The CDR3 has 14 amino acids. The CDR3 loop is CAWSLGAVNQPQHF. CDR3 nucleotide sequence: TGTGCCTGGAGTTTAGGGGCCGTCAATCAGCCCCAGCATTTT. The full variable domain, with the rest looked up from reference TRBV30 and TRBJ1-5, is SQTIHQWPATLVQPVGSPLSLECTVEGTSNPNLYWYRQAAGRGLQLLFYSVGIGQISSEVPQNLSASRPQDRQFILSSKKLLLSDSGFYLCAWSLGAVNQPQHFGDGTRLSIL.

The chain couples TRBV5-1 to TRBJ1-2; 8 bases are shared with TRBD1. V lost 0 bases, J lost 6 bases, and 4 bases stayed unmatched. Germline values: CDR1 SGHRS, CDR2 YFSETQ. The CDR3 loop spans 14 amino acids. The CDR3 coding sequence is TGCGCCAGCAGCTTGGGACAGGGGATGCATGGCTACACCTTC. Translation: CASSLGQGMHGYTF. Full variable domain (outside the CDR3, taken from reference TRBV5-1 and TRBJ1-2): KAGVTQTPRYLIKTRGQQVTLSCSPISGHRSVSWYQQTPGQGLQFLFEYFSETQRNKGNFPGRFSGRQFSNSRSEMNVSTLELGDSALYLCASSLGQGMHGYTFGSGTRLTVV.

This clone was seen more than once but under ten times. This rearrangement joins TRBV11-2 to TRBJ1-5, with TRBD1 matching 7 bases. CDR1 is SGHAT and CDR2 is FQNNGV in the germline V gene. The ends lost 5 bases at V and 0 bases at J; junction bases unmatched: 10. CDR3 length: 17 amino acids. CDR3 coding DNA: TGTGCCAGCAGCCCGGACAGGATCGGTTATAGCAATCAGCCCCAGCATTTT. It yields the protein CASSPDRIGYSNQPQHF.

As regards this clone: The same CDR3 arises from other DNA sequences in this sample as well. The V call is TRBV7-9, the J call TRBJ2-7; 8 nucleotides agree with TRBD2. With V trimmed by 2 bases and J by 3 bases, 0 bases remained unmatched. Germline lookup yields CDR1 SEHNR and CDR2 FQNEAQ (reference sequence). The CDR3 loop spans 13 amino acids. DNA of the CDR3: TGTGCCAGCAGCTTAACTAGCGGCTACGAGCAGTACTTC. The encoded protein is CASSLTSGYEQYF.

The chain recombines TRBV6-4 with TRBJ1-2; 8 bases align to TRBD1. The CDR3 contains 16 residues. From germline, CDR1 is MRHNA and CDR2 SNTAGT. CDR3 sequence reads: CVNSEGRGLPSYGYTF. The CDR3 DNA follows: TGTGTTAATTCAGAAGGCAGGGGGCTCCCCAGCTATGGCTACACCTTC.